The 21 T cell receptor beta chains in this list originate from one sample, sequenced in a study of a mutant IDH1 vaccine in newly diagnosed glioma. TCRdb's table, derived via immunoSEQ multiplex PCR, lists solely in-frame clones and lacks some. Among tens of thousands of clones listed, around 83% were seen once. Regarding time point: week 47, end of study. Vaccination used 300 ug of mutant IDH1 20-mer peptide per dose, with topical imiquimod. What these receptors recognize is not known. Sample: PBMCs, taken from a glioma patient whose treatment included an IDH1 peptide vaccine. The receptors originated from a man aged 25 to 45 with glioma.

The CDR3 is CASSEALAIIYGYTF. The DNA of the CDR3 is TGTGCCAGCAGTGAAGCGTTAGCCATCATCTATGGCTACACCTTC. The V gene is TRBV6-1, the J gene TRBJ1-2, with unresolved D. The CDR3 loop spans 15 amino acids. Germline V CDR1 and CDR2: MNHNS, SASEGT. V was shortened by 0 bases and J by 4 bases, with 12 bases between the two germline ends.

This clone was observed a single time. The chain links TRBV5-5 to TRBJ1-4; 9 nucleotides line up with TRBD1. Germline lookup yields CDR1 SGHKS and CDR2 YYEKEE (reference sequence). The CDR3 runs to 15 residues. V shed 3 bases, J shed 7 bases, and the junction held 7 bases outside the gene matches. The CDR3 is CASSSSQGAIEKLFF. Written as DNA, the CDR3 is TGTGCCAGCAGCTCCTCACAGGGGGCGATTGAAAAACTGTTTTTT.

For the CDR3, the DNA is TGTGCCAGCAGTGAAGGACAGGCCTACGAGCAGTACTTC. Amino acids: CASSEGQAYEQYF. The chain combines TRBV25-1 with TRBJ2-7; 7 bases align to TRBD1. The CDR3 covers 13 residues. V was clipped by 2 bases and J by 2 bases; unmatched bases: 0. CDR1 and CDR2 from the germline V gene are MGHDK and SYGVNS.

The V call is TRBV18, the J call TRBJ1-4; D unclear. Germline V gene lookup returns CDR1 KGHSH and CDR2 LQKENI. V lost 3 bases to trimming and J lost 0 bases, with 11 bases between them. This CDR3 comprises 16 residues. The CDR3 bases are TGTGCCAGCTCACCTCCATCTCCCGCAACTAATGAAAAACTGTTTTTT. It is translated as CASSPPSPATNEKLFF.

This clone was counted a single time. This sequence joins TRBV5-1 and TRBJ1-1; D not resolved. From germline, CDR1 is SGHRS and CDR2 YFSETQ. The CDR3 loop spans 14 amino acids. V shed 0 bases and J shed 3 bases, with 9 bases lying between them. The CDR3 is CASSLALRDTEAFF. As DNA, the CDR3 is TGCGCCAGCAGCTTGGCCCTTCGGGACACTGAAGCTTTCTTT.

This chain uses TRBV7-9 with TRBJ1-1; 8 nucleotides line up with TRBD1. V shed 1 base and J 7 bases; nucleotides not matched to a gene: 8. CDR1 and CDR2 (germline): SEHNR, FQNEAQ (reference sequence). The CDR3 length is 15 residues. In DNA form, the CDR3 reads TGTGCCAGCAGCTTAGAGCAGGGGGCTAGTAATGAAGCTTTCTTT. It codes for CASSLEQGASNEAFF. The whole variable domain, remainder taken from reference TRBV7-9 and TRBJ1-1, is DTGVSQNPRHKITKRGQNVTFRCDPISEHNRLYWYRQTLGQGPEFLTYFQNEAQLEKSRLLSDRFSAERPKGSFSTLEIQRTEQGDSAMYLCASSLEQGASNEAFFGQGTRLTVV.

This sequence joins TRBV2 and TRBJ1-3; D ambiguous. The ends were cut back, 0 bases at V and 0 bases at J, with 9 bases in the middle. The CDR3 has 16 amino acids. Germline CDR1 reads SNHLY; CDR2 reads FYNNEI. In DNA, the CDR3 is TGTGCCAGCAGTGAAGCAGCGTTATACTCTGGAAACACCATATATTTT. Its protein product is CASSEAALYSGNTIYF.

The DNA of the CDR3 is TGTGCCAGTAGTTCCTATTATGGGGGTAGCAATCAGCCCCAGCATTTT. Amino acid sequence: CASSSYYGGSNQPQHF. The chain couples TRBV19 to TRBJ1-5, with D tentatively TRBD1 (5 bases). CDR3 length: 16 amino acids. Deletions cut 5 bases from V and 0 bases from J, with 14 bases between. The germline V gene encodes CDR1 LNHDA and CDR2 SQIVND (reference sequence).

This clone has only one observation. The chain combines TRBV28 with TRBJ2-6; either TRBD1 or TRBD2 may supply D (5 bases each). Germline CDR1 MDHEN, CDR2 SYDVKM. The V gene lost 3 bases and the J gene lost 3 bases, with 12 bases spanning the gap. The CDR3 extends over 16 amino acids. The DNA for the CDR3 is TGTGCCAGCAGTTTTCGGGGCCTGGGTGGGGCCAACGTCCTGACTTTC. Translating gives CASSFRGLGGANVLTF.

The chain employs TRBV27 and TRBJ2-3; 8 bases agree with TRBD2. J lost 10 bases, V lost 6 bases, and 3 bases had no gene match. Germline loops: CDR1 MNHEY, CDR2 SMNVEV (reference sequence). CDR3 size: 11 residues. The CDR3 DNA is TGTGCCAGCAGGGGACTAGAGGCGCAGTATTTT. This sequence encodes CASRGLEAQYF.

The V gene is TRBV6-1, the J gene TRBJ1-4, with TRBD1 matching over 7 bases. Germline V CDR1 and CDR2: MNHNS, SASEGT. V shed 5 bases and J 4 bases; nucleotides not matched to a gene: 4. The CDR3 is made up of 14 amino acids. CDR3 DNA sequence: TGTGCCAGCAGTAGACAGGGTGTTAATGAAAAACTGTTTTTT. Its protein product is CASSRQGVNEKLFF.

The rearrangement joins TRBV5-5 to TRBJ1-1; perhaps TRBD1 as D (5 bases). Germline CDR1 and CDR2: SGHKS and YYEKEE (reference sequence). V lost 1 base, J lost 6 bases, and 25 bases lay in between. There are 18 residues in the CDR3. As DNA, the CDR3 is TGTGCCAGCAGCTTGCGTTGGTTTGGGGACGGGGAAAGGGCTGAAGCTTTCTTT. Translating it yields CASSLRWFGDGERAEAFF.

The chain couples TRBV6-6 to TRBJ2-2; D is uncertain. The V end lost 6 bases, the J end lost 0 bases, and 14 bases lay between the germline ends. Germline values: CDR1 MNHNY, CDR2 SVGAGI (reference sequence). There are 16 residues in the CDR3. The CDR3, as DNA: TGTGCCAGCAGATCCCTCATGGCGGCGAACACCGGGGAGCTGTTTTTT. This encodes CASRSLMAANTGELFF.

The V gene is TRBV6-5, the J gene TRBJ1-1, with 7 positions matching TRBD1. CDR3 length: 13 amino acids. After removal of 6 bases from V and 11 bases from J, the junction contained 12 bases not matched to a gene. Looked up from germline, CDR1 is MNHEY and CDR2 is SVGAGI. In DNA, the CDR3 is TGTGCCAGCAGCATAGACAGGGTTGGGTTGGCTTTCTTT. It is translated as CASSIDRVGLAFF.

The chain recombines TRBV7-2 with TRBJ2-1; D gene uncertain. CDR3 size: 14 residues. V was trimmed by 8 bases and J by 1 base, leaving 12 bases between them. CDR1 and CDR2 from the germline V gene are SGHTA and FQGNSA. The CDR3 region has the DNA TGTGCCAGCGAAAAGTTGATGTCCTACAATGAGCAGTTCTTC. Encoded protein: CASEKLMSYNEQFF.

V and J are TRBV5-1 and TRBJ2-7, with 7 bases identical to TRBD1. Trimming cost V 4 bases and J 5 bases; bases outside gene matches: 9. Germline CDR1 SGHRS, CDR2 YFSETQ. The CDR3 totals 14 residues. Here the CDR3 reads CASSLRTGADEQYF. Here the CDR3 DNA reads TGCGCCAGCAGCCTTCGGACAGGCGCTGACGAGCAGTACTTC.

V usage is TRBV19 and J usage is TRBJ2-5, with D tentatively TRBD2 (7 bases). Germline V CDR1 and CDR2: LNHDA, SQIVND (reference sequence). Trimming left V 5 bases short and J 5 bases short, with 18 bases between. CDR3 length: 15 residues. The CDR3 is CASSPGGGGFETQYF. The CDR3, as DNA: TGTGCCAGTAGTCCAGGCGGGGGCGGTTTCGAGACCCAGTACTTC.

The chain joins TRBV6-1 to TRBJ2-3; 12 nucleotides line up with TRBD1. The J segment lost 4 bases and the V segment lost 3 bases, leaving 2 bases of the junction unmatched. From germline, CDR1 is MNHNS and CDR2 SASEGT. This CDR3 spans 15 amino acids. CDR3 amino acids: CASSEGTGGADTQYF. CDR3 DNA: TGTGCCAGCAGTGAGGGGACAGGGGGCGCAGATACGCAGTATTTT.

The V gene is TRBV27, the J gene TRBJ2-3, with D possibly TRBD1 on 7 matching bases. CDR3 size: 20 residues. Trimming cost V 4 bases and J 0 bases, with 26 bases left between them. Germline loops: CDR1 MNHEY, CDR2 SMNVEV (reference sequence). CDR3 nucleotides: TGTGCCAGCAGTTGGTTACCAGGGGGGCACCGGGGGACTAGCACAGATACGCAGTATTTT. Its translation is CASSWLPGGHRGTSTDTQYF.

This sequence joins TRBV2 and TRBJ2-7; 7 nucleotides line up with TRBD1. CDR1 SNHLY and CDR2 FYNNEI come from the germline V gene. V lost 3 bases to trimming and J lost 1 base; unmatched junction nucleotides: 6. The length of the CDR3 is 15 residues. The CDR3 protein is CASSEDRHASYEQYF. CDR3 coding DNA: TGTGCCAGCAGTGAGGACAGGCACGCATCCTACGAGCAGTACTTC.

The J gene is TRBJ2-1, the V gene TRBV4-1; weak D call: TRBD2 (6 bases). Trimming took off 6 bases at V and 9 bases at J, with 12 bases between the two ends. The germline V gene has CDR1 MGHRA and CDR2 YSYEKL. The CDR3 is 12 residues long. The CDR3 coding sequence is TGCGCCAGCAGGGAACGGGGAGGTGAGCAGTTCTTC. Translated: CASRERGGEQFF.